The 10 T cell receptor beta chains listed next were all sequenced from one sample in a study of cytomegalovirus exposure and HLA in healthy donors. The PCR employed 60 Vbeta primers together with 13 Jbeta primers. Profiled with immunoSEQ multiplex PCR; TCRdb holds only in-frame clones, not every one. The data hold approximately 210,000 clones, with approximately 86% observed a single time. Sequencing was done on a sample of PBMCs. Source of these receptors: a woman under 30 in good health and CMV-seronegative.

The chain has TRBV5-4 and TRBJ1-2; 7 bases match TRBD1. V lost 4 bases and J lost 5; bases outside the gene matches: 14. Germline values: CDR1 SGHNT, CDR2 YYREEE (reference sequence). This CDR3 is 16 amino acids long. CDR3 DNA: TGTGCCAGCAGCCCATCCGCGGACAGGACATTTTATGGCTACACCTTC. Its protein product is CASSPSADRTFYGYTF.

V is TRBV4-1 and J is TRBJ2-6; the match to TRBD1 covers 11 bases. From germline, CDR1 is MGHRA and CDR2 YSYEKL. The V gene end was trimmed by 4 bases and the J gene end by 1 base; junction bases not matched to a gene: 12. CDR3 length: 20 residues. CDR3 region: CASSLEGPGQGVSGANVLTF. CDR3 DNA sequence: TGCGCCAGCAGCCTAGAGGGACCGGGACAGGGGGTTTCTGGGGCCAACGTCCTGACTTTC.

This rearrangement joins TRBV27 to TRBJ2-7; 8 nucleotides match TRBD2. This CDR3 is 15 amino acids long. V lost 5 bases, J lost 5 bases, and 11 bases stayed unmatched. Per germline, CDR1 MNHEY and CDR2 SMNVEV (reference sequence). CDR3 protein: CASSLDLAGTDEQYF. CDR3 nucleotides: TGTGCCAGCAGTCTGGACTTAGCGGGAACGGACGAGCAGTACTTC.

The J gene is TRBJ1-2, the V gene TRBV10-3; 8 bases are a match to TRBD1. Germline CDR1 reads ENHRY; CDR2 reads SYGVKD. The junction had 2 bases not matched to a gene; V was cut back by 0 bases and J by 8 bases. The CDR3 consists of 13 residues. In DNA, the CDR3 is TGTGCCATCAGTGAGTCGCAGGGGGCAGGCTACACCTTC. Protein: CAISESQGAGYTF.

The chain combines TRBV5-6 with TRBJ2-3; D is uncertain. The CDR3 spans 14 residues. Between the trimmed V and J ends, which lost 1 base and 2 bases, there was a span of 8 bases. Germline assignment: CDR1 SGHDT and CDR2 YYEEEE. This CDR3 reads CASSLRGPTDTQYF. The CDR3 DNA sequence: TGTGCCAGCAGCTTGCGAGGCCCCACAGATACGCAGTATTTT.

V is TRBV7-2 and J is TRBJ1-6; D unresolved. This CDR3 region has 13 residues. Germline V CDR1 and CDR2: SGHTA, FQGNSA. V was shortened by 5 bases and J by 7 bases, with 9 bases between the two germline ends. The CDR3: CASSLGLNSPLHF. CDR3 coding DNA: TGTGCCAGCAGCCTCGGACTGAATTCACCCCTCCACTTT.

The chain combines TRBV10-1 with TRBJ2-3, with D uncertain. V lost 5 bases and J lost 4, with 19 bases in between. Germline loops: CDR1 WNHNN, CDR2 SYGVQD (reference sequence). The CDR3 consists of 16 residues. In DNA form, the CDR3 reads TGCGCCAGCAGTCCCGCCTACCGGGTTCAGTCAGATACGCAGTATTTT. Protein: CASSPAYRVQSDTQYF.

The rearrangement links TRBV7-8 to TRBJ2-1, with TRBD1 matching 9 bases. The CDR3 spans 16 residues. The V gene's germline CDR1 is SGHVS and CDR2 FQNEAQ. Unmatched junction bases numbered 8, after V lost 4 bases and J lost 4 bases. This CDR3 is CASSSLGGTGYNEQFF. For the CDR3, the DNA is TGTGCCAGCAGCTCCCTCGGGGGGACAGGGTACAATGAGCAGTTCTTC.

The rearrangement joins TRBV5-1 to TRBJ2-4, with 8 positions matching TRBD2. J lost 5 bases, V lost 7 bases, and 14 bases had no gene match. The CDR3 length is 16 residues. Germline V CDR1 and CDR2: SGHRS, YFSETQ. CDR3 residues: CASQPGGAKIENIQYF. The CDR3 nucleotides read TGCGCCAGCCAACCCGGGGGGGCTAAGATAGAAAACATTCAGTACTTC. The whole variable domain, filled in from reference TRBV5-1 and TRBJ2-4, reads KAGVTQTPRYLIKTRGQQVTLSCSPISGHRSVSWYQQTPGQGLQFLFEYFSETQRNKGNFPGRFSGRQFSNSRSEMNVSTLELGDSALYLCASQPGGAKIENIQYFGAGTRLSVL.

The chain uses TRBV27 and TRBJ2-2, with a weak D call TRBD1 (6 bases). The V end was cut by 5 bases, the J end by 5 bases, with 9 bases between. CDR1 and CDR2 from the germline V gene are MNHEY and SMNVEV (reference sequence). The CDR3 runs 13 residues. DNA of the CDR3: TGTGCCAGCAGTCTCGGACAGACCGGGGAGCTGTTTTTT. Translating it yields CASSLGQTGELFF.